The clone carrying this T cell receptor beta chain appeared many times. 5'RACE generated cDNA with 10-nucleotide random UMIs. TCRdb re-called the 5' RACE reads through MiXCR, storing one row per CDR3 protein. This repertoire shows tens of thousands of distinct CDR3 sequences, 3% to 4% found once; its top ten account for 2.5% to 3%. This specimen comes from a study of neurological immune-mediated disorders. Across the whole study: The roughly 34 patients with multiple sclerosis comprised around 30 relapsing-remitting cases and 3 secondary progressive cases.

This CDR3 is built from 15 residues. CDR1 SEHNR and CDR2 FQNEAQ come from the germline V gene (reference sequence). Losses at the gene ends were 6 bases for V and 4 bases for J; bases not matched to a gene: 11. The material sequenced was PBMCs. The chain couples TRBV7-9 to TRBJ2-7; 8 bases fit TRBD1. The sequence was obtained from a woman in her fifties or sixties with multiple sclerosis. The CDR3 reads CASRQIGTGEYEQYF. CDR3 coding DNA: TGTGCCAGCAGACAAATTGGGACAGGAGAATACGAGCAGTACTTC.